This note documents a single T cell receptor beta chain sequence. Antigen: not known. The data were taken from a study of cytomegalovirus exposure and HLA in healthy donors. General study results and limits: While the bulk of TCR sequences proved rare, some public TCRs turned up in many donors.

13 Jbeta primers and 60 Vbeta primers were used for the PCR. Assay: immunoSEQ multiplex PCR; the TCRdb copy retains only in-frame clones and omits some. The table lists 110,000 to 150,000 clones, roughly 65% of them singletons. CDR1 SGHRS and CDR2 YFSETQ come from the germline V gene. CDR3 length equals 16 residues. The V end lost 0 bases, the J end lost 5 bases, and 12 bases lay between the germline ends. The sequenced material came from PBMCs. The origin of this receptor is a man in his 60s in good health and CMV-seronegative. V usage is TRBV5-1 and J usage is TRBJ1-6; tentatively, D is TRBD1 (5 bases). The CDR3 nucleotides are TGCGCCAGCAGCTTGGACGGGGGATCCCATAATTCACCCCTCCACTTT. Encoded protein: CASSLDGGSHNSPLHF.